These T cell receptor beta chains were read from a single sample in a study of T cell repertoires in cytomegalovirus infection. Which antigens these TCRs recognize remains unknown. TCRdb analysed the reads with MiXCR anew, one entry per CDR3 protein. The sample has 100,000 to 150,000 distinct CDR3 sequences, 24% seen once. The sequencing sample was made of PBMCs, sequenced either directly or after in vitro stimulation (not recorded which). The receptors stem from a human donor in good health (CMV status not recorded). Some clones in this sample may be carry-over from other donors' samples. Both conserved end residues are trimmed from each CDR3. A D gene is named only where the DNA matches it firmly.

. | TRBJ2-7 | TRBV12-3/TRBV12-4 | ASSSAGTSYEQY
. | TRBJ1-4 | TRBV20-1 | SASSGGYNEKLF
TRBD1 | TRBJ1-2 | TRBV20-1 | SAAGTDPSIGYGYT
TRBD1 | TRBJ2-7 | TRBV28 | ASSLNPRTGGTYEQY
TRBD1 | TRBJ1-5 | TRBV7-2 | ASQRGQGGRNQPQH
TRBD1 | TRBJ2-2 | TRBV15 | ATSRDRGAGELF
. | TRBJ2-2 | TRBV12-3/TRBV12-4 | ASSLGSANTGELF
. | TRBJ1-1 | TRBV7-2 | ASSTRANTEAF
TRBD1 | TRBJ2-2 | TRBV7-3 | ASRMDRGNTGELF
. | TRBJ2-6 | TRBV7-2 | ASSLGAGANVLT
TRBD1 | TRBJ2-3 | TRBV6-1 | ASSALGTGGTDTQY
. | TRBJ2-5 | TRBV6-1 | ASTTGNQETQY
TRBD1 | TRBJ2-7 | TRBV7-2 | ASSFQTGDTYEQY
. | TRBJ1-3 | TRBV15 | ATSRDRTYSGNTIY
. | TRBJ1-5 | TRBV6-1 | ASTDFRAEPQH
. | TRBJ2-5 | TRBV11-2 | ASSSEGFSLEETQY
. | TRBJ1-2 | TRBV28 | ASSFFDTSYGYT
. | TRBJ2-7 | TRBV6-5 | ASSPGSYEQY
TRBD1 | TRBJ1-1 | TRBV5-6 | ASRLWDSELEAF
. | TRBJ2-3 | TRBV7-8 | ASSYSKDTQY
TRBD1 | TRBJ2-2 | TRBV5-8 | ASSPGQVNTGELF
TRBD1 | TRBJ1-5 | TRBV6-2/TRBV6-3 | ASNDGQGGQPQH
. | TRBJ2-2 | TRBV10-3 | AISDGSTGELF
. | TRBJ2-1 | TRBV4-3 | ASSQGLGAAESEQF
TRBD2 | TRBJ2-3 | TRBV20-1 | SARPLRLAGGPDTQY
. | TRBJ2-5 | TRBV7-2 | ASSPQGHQETQY
TRBD2 | TRBJ2-7 | TRBV4-1 | ASSQHVAGSFEQY
. | TRBJ2-3 | TRBV12-3/TRBV12-4 | ASVDTPNTQY
. | TRBJ2-7 | TRBV4-1 | ASSQVRDLSYEQY
. | TRBJ2-1 | TRBV19 | ASSIGERISSYNEQF
. | TRBJ1-2 | TRBV6-2/TRBV6-3 | ASSYGLGYGYT
. | TRBJ2-7 | TRBV12-3/TRBV12-4 | ASSLEDEQY
. | TRBJ2-5 | TRBV5-4 | ASSLKSTGKETQY
TRBD1 | TRBJ1-6 | TRBV7-2 | ASSRTGGLYNSPLH
TRBD1 | TRBJ1-1 | TRBV5-5 | ASSRSGTGVPMNTEAF
. | TRBJ1-4 | TRBV7-9 | ASSLGTASNEKLF
. | TRBJ2-1 | TRBV30 | AWMGRGTYNEQF
. | TRBJ2-7 | TRBV4-3 | ASSQEQALTYEQY
TRBD2 | TRBJ2-3 | TRBV7-6 | ASSLMTSSTDTQY
TRBD2 | TRBJ2-7 | TRBV7-8 | ASSLRSAGGTYEQY
. | TRBJ1-1 | TRBV29-1 | SVARRLNTEAF
. | TRBJ2-1 | TRBV7-2 | ASSTAAVAPYYNEQF
. | TRBJ1-1 | TRBV7-6 | ASSTQGNTEAF
. | TRBJ2-5 | TRBV5-1 | ASSQGFVRQETQY
. | TRBJ1-6 | TRBV28 | ASSLSDASPLH
TRBD2 | TRBJ2-5 | TRBV24-1 | ATERTSGSGETQY